One and the same sample provided the 3 T cell receptor beta chains below, sequenced in a study of T cells in Graves' hyperthyroidism and ophthalmopathy (dated by TCRdb to about 2019). Library construction relied on multiplex PCR. This sample was sequenced with an Illumina HiSeq 2000. The TCR beta CDR3 regions were amplified from RNA transcripts. The TCR CDR3 was subjected to a first round of RT-PCR using the HTBI primer set and the Qiagen OneStep RT-PCR kit. The public reads were quality trimmed at Q25 with fastp and then assembled into clones with MiXCR by TCRdb, keeping productive beta chains. Every CDR3 protein is listed once, alongside the most common genes and DNA of its rows. Here the sample has 370,000 or so distinct CDR3 sequences; roughly 14% occur a single time. The ten largest make up 20% to 25% of the sample. Sequenced input: blood. These receptors were taken from a man aged 30 to 39 with Graves' hyperthyroidism that later progressed to Graves' ophthalmopathy.

The CDR3 region is CSARGRDSRELFF. DNA for the CDR3: TGCAGTGCTAGGGGCAGAGATAGCCGGGAGCTGTTTTTT. The rearrangement links TRBV20-1 to TRBJ2-2, with D hard to call. The V gene lost 3 bases and the J gene lost 9 bases, with 14 bases spanning the gap. Germline loops: CDR1 DFQATT, CDR2 SNEGSKA (reference sequence). CDR3 length: 13 residues.

CDR3 in DNA: TGTGCCAGCAGCCAAGGGGGCAGGCCCTACGAGCAGTACTTC. It encodes CASSQGGRPYEQYF. The chain recombines TRBV14 with TRBJ2-7; D is possibly TRBD1 (5 bases). Deletions cut 1 base from V and 2 bases from J, with 9 bases between. The germline CDR1 and CDR2 sequences are SGHDN and FVKESK. The CDR3 contains 14 residues.

The chain has TRBV18 and TRBJ1-3, with D hard to call. The CDR3 consists of 14 residues. Germline V gene data show CDR1 as KGHSH and CDR2 as LQKENI. V was clipped by 0 bases and J by 6 bases, with 9 bases between them. CDR3 loop: CASSPPEMANTIYF. In nucleotides, the CDR3 is TGTGCCAGCTCACCACCGGAGATGGCAAACACCATATATTTT.